Following are 21 T cell receptor beta chains from one sample sequenced in a study of blood T cell repertoires in COVID-19. Generated by immunoSEQ multiplex PCR, the TCRdb table keeps only in-frame clones and is missing some. Of about 430,000 clones in the sample, about 88% are singletons; the top ten hold approximately 1.3%. The material sequenced was PBMCs or T cells enriched from blood (not recorded which). The receptors shown here come from a woman aged 18-29 years who had been exposed to COVID-19.

The chain links TRBV7-9 to TRBJ2-7; tentative D call: TRBD2 (6 bases). Trimming stripped 5 bases from V and 4 bases from J, with 6 bases between. The germline CDR1 and CDR2 sequences are SEHNR and FQNEAQ (reference sequence). This CDR3 is 11 amino acids long. CDR3 residues: CASSREYEQYF. CDR3 coding DNA: TGTGCCAGCAGCCGGGAGTACGAGCAGTACTTC.

The chain links TRBV7-2 to TRBJ2-3; 9 bases map to TRBD1. Germline V gives CDR1 SGHTA, CDR2 FQGNSA. The trim removed 2 bases at V and 1 base at J, leaving 4 bases unmatched. CDR3 size: 16 residues. The CDR3 DNA sequence: TGTGCCAGCAGCTTAATACGGACAGGGGGCACAGATACGCAGTATTTT. This gives the protein CASSLIRTGGTDTQYF.

This sequence joins TRBV5-4 and TRBJ2-3; tentative D call: TRBD1 (5 bases). Germline V gene sequence: CDR1 SGHNT, CDR2 YYREEE (reference sequence). The V gene lost 0 bases and the J gene lost 2 bases, with 10 bases spanning the gap. This CDR3 is built from 15 residues. The DNA for the CDR3 is TGTGCCAGCAGCTTGGGACAGTCCACCACAGATACGCAGTATTTT. This gives the protein CASSLGQSTTDTQYF.

CDR3 bases: TGTGCCAGCAGCCAAGAAGGACAGGGCGCCACCATATATTTT. It is translated as CASSQEGQGATIYF. This chain links TRBV3-1 (or the pseudogene TRBV3-2) with TRBJ1-3; TRBD1 agrees at 8 bases. The CDR3 length is 14 residues. CDR1 and CDR2 from the germline V gene are LGHDT and YNNKEL (reference sequence). Trimming took 0 bases from V and 9 from J; bases not matched to a gene: 4.

The chain joins TRBV27 to TRBJ1-1, with D unresolved. V was pared by 0 bases and J by 0 bases, with 11 bases between. Germline CDR1 is MNHEY and CDR2 is SMNVEV (reference sequence). This CDR3 spans 16 amino acids. CDR3 bases: TGTGCCAGCAGTTTATCCAAGGCGGCCCTGAACACTGAAGCTTTCTTT. The encoded protein is CASSLSKAALNTEAFF.

The chain joins TRBV25-1 to TRBJ1-1, with TRBD1 matching over 11 bases. Per germline, CDR1 MGHDK and CDR2 SYGVNS. This CDR3 contains 17 residues. V gave up 1 base and J gave up 6 bases; unmatched junction bases: 10. CDR3 DNA: TGTGCCAGCAGTGAATGGGGACAGGGGGATGATGGCCCTGAAGCTTTCTTT. As protein: CASSEWGQGDDGPEAFF.

The chain couples TRBV15 to TRBJ2-7, with TRBD2 matching 10 bases. The CDR3 length is 15 residues. V shed 0 bases, J shed 3 bases, and the junction held 2 bases outside the gene matches. Germline-derived CDR1 and CDR2 are LNHNV and YYDKDF (reference sequence). The CDR3 nucleotides are TGTGCCACCAGCAGAGATTCTAGCGGGGGCTACGAGCAGTACTTC. It is translated as CATSRDSSGGYEQYF.

The genes are TRBV6-5 and TRBJ2-3, with 15 bases that match TRBD2. This CDR3 comprises 15 residues. Trimming cost V 8 bases and J 4 bases; bases outside gene matches: 4. Germline V gene data show CDR1 as MNHEY and CDR2 as SVGAGI. The CDR3 sequence: CASVGLAGGPDTQYF. CDR3 sequence (DNA): TGTGCCAGCGTCGGACTAGCGGGGGGGCCAGATACGCAGTATTTT.

The CDR3 DNA reads as TGTGCCAGCAGTTTATATACGGGGGGGGGCAATGAAAAACTGTTTTTT. This codes for CASSLYTGGGNEKLFF. This chain connects TRBV27 to TRBJ1-4, with TRBD1 as a possible D gene (6 bases). CDR1 is MNHEY, CDR2 SMNVEV, per germline (reference sequence). V lost 1 base and J 5 bases, leaving 14 bases between the germline ends. The CDR3 runs 16 residues.

The chain uses TRBV5-1 and TRBJ2-3, with 9 bases lining up with TRBD2. The V gene end was trimmed by 0 bases and the J gene end by 2 bases; junction bases not matched to a gene: 4. The germline CDR1 and CDR2 sequences are SGHRS and YFSETQ. CDR3 length equals 16 residues. The DNA of the CDR3 is TGCGCCAGCAGCTTGGGACTAGCGGTCCCCACAGATACGCAGTATTTT. Encoded protein: CASSLGLAVPTDTQYF.

This clone was seen a handful of times. The rearrangement links TRBV19 to TRBJ2-7; TRBD2 aligns across 8 bases. The germline gives CDR1 LNHDA, CDR2 SQIVND (reference sequence). This CDR3 is built from 14 residues. The V and J ends lost 3 bases and 2 bases, in that order; junction bases with no gene match: 3. CDR3 region: CASSMAGGAYEQYF. The CDR3 DNA reads as TGTGCCAGTAGTATGGCGGGGGGAGCCTACGAGCAGTACTTC.

This chain connects TRBV18 to TRBJ2-4; 8 nucleotides match TRBD1. The CDR3 loop spans 16 amino acids. CDR1 and CDR2 (germline): KGHSH, LQKENI. The junction had 4 bases not matched to a gene; V was cut back by 3 bases and J by 0 bases. The CDR3, as DNA: TGTGCCAGCTCACCCCCAGGGGGCCTAGCCAAAAACATTCAGTACTTC. It yields the protein CASSPPGGLAKNIQYF.

The gene calls are TRBV10-2 and TRBJ1-1, with no clear D. Trimming took 3 bases from V and 1 from J, leaving 12 bases between them. Per the germline V gene, CDR1 is WSHSY and CDR2 is SAAADI. The CDR3 spans 15 residues. CDR3 amino acids: CASSDFLGANTEAFF. Written as DNA, the CDR3 is TGCGCCAGCAGTGATTTCCTGGGAGCGAACACTGAAGCTTTCTTT.

This chain links TRBV6-2 or TRBV6-3 with TRBJ1-1, with D perhaps TRBD1 (6 bases). V lost 6 bases, J lost 1 base, and 12 bases lay in between. Per the germline V gene, CDR1 is MNHEY and CDR2 is SVGEGT. This CDR3 contains 14 residues. The CDR3 coding sequence is TGTGCCAGCAGCCCACAGGGACCGAACACTGAAGCTTTCTTT. Amino acid sequence: CASSPQGPNTEAFF.

The chain couples TRBV7-6 to TRBJ2-2, with D possibly being TRBD1 (6 bases). V was trimmed by 2 bases and J by 7 bases, leaving 14 bases between them. The CDR3 runs to 15 residues. The germline V gene has CDR1 SGHVS and CDR2 FNYEAQ. The CDR3: CASSLQGQLHGELFF. The CDR3 DNA is TGTGCCAGCAGCTTACAAGGACAGTTGCACGGGGAGCTGTTTTTT. The whole variable domain, filled in from reference TRBV7-6 and TRBJ2-2, reads GAGVSQSPRYKVTKRGQDVALRCDPISGHVSLYWYRQALGQGPEFLTYFNYEAQQDKSGLPNDRFSAERPEGSISTLTIQRTEQRDSAMYRCASSLQGQLHGELFFGEGSRLTVL.

The J gene is TRBJ1-1, the V gene TRBV14; 7 bases are a match to TRBD1. The length of the CDR3 is 13 residues. The germline V gene has CDR1 SGHDN and CDR2 FVKESK. V trimming: 6 bases; J trimming: 4 bases; junction bases outside the gene matches: 5. The CDR3 is CASRIQGSTEAFF. The DNA of the CDR3 is TGTGCCAGCAGGATACAGGGGAGCACTGAAGCTTTCTTT.

The chain couples TRBV27 to TRBJ2-7; 8 nucleotides match TRBD2. After removal of 6 bases from V and 4 bases from J, the junction contained 11 bases not matched to a gene. Per the germline V gene, CDR1 is MNHEY and CDR2 is SMNVEV (reference sequence). The CDR3 has 15 residues. CDR3 nucleotides: TGTGCCAGCAGCCCTCCGGGACTAGGTGGGTACGAGCAGTACTTC. Residues: CASSPPGLGGYEQYF.

The chain recombines TRBV7-2 with TRBJ2-7; possible D gene TRBD2, 6 bases. V was trimmed by 5 bases and J by 2 bases, leaving 16 bases between them. CDR1 is SGHTA and CDR2 is FQGNSA in the germline V gene. The CDR3 is made up of 15 amino acids. The CDR3 DNA reads as TGTGCCAGCAGCCCCACCTCCGGGAGCCCCTACGAGCAGTACTTC. It codes for CASSPTSGSPYEQYF.

The chain carries TRBV7-2 and TRBJ1-5; TRBD1 might be the D (6 bases). Trimming took 1 base from V and 4 from J, leaving 11 bases between them. Germline assignment: CDR1 SGHTA and CDR2 FQGNSA. CDR3 size: 15 residues. The chain's CDR3 is CASSLDREGNQPQHF. The CDR3 DNA reads as TGTGCCAGCAGCTTAGACAGGGAAGGGAATCAGCCCCAGCATTTT.

The chain recombines TRBV19 with TRBJ2-7; TRBD1 matches at 8 bases. This CDR3 is 14 amino acids long. V shed 0 bases and J 7 bases; nucleotides not matched to a gene: 5. CDR1 and CDR2 from the germline V gene are LNHDA and SQIVND (reference sequence). CDR3 coding DNA: TGTGCCAGTAGTATAGAGGCCGGGACAGGTGAGCAGTACTTC. This gives the protein CASSIEAGTGEQYF. Using reference TRBV19 and TRBJ2-7 for the parts outside the CDR3, the full variable domain is DGGITQSPKYLFRKEGQNVTLSCEQNLNHDAMYWYRQDPGQGLRLIYYSQIVNDFQKGDIAEGYSVSREKKESFPLTVTSAQKNPTAFYLCASSIEAGTGEQYFGPGTRLTVT.

The V call is TRBV5-4, the J call TRBJ1-2, with 8 bases aligning to TRBD1. The junction had 5 bases not matched to a gene; V was cut back by 0 bases and J by 4 bases. Germline loops: CDR1 SGHNT, CDR2 YYREEE (reference sequence). This CDR3 is built from 15 residues. This chain's CDR3 is CASSLEQGDGYGYTF. DNA of the CDR3: TGTGCCAGCAGCTTGGAACAGGGGGACGGCTATGGCTACACCTTC.